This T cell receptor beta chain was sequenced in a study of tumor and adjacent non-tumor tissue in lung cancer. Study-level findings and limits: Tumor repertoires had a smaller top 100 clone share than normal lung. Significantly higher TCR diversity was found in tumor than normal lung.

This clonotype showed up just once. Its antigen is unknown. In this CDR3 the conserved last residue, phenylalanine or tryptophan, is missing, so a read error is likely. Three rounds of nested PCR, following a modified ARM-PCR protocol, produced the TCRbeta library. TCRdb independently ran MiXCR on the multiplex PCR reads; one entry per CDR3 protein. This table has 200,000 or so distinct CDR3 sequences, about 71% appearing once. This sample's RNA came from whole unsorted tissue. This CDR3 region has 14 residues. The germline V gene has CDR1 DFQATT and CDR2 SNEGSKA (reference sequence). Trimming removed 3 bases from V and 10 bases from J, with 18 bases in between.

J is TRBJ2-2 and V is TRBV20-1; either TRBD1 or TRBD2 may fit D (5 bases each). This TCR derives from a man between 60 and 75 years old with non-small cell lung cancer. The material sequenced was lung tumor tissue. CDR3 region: CSASGTPGPEELFS. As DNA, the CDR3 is TGCAGTGCTAGCGGGACCCCAGGACCGGAGGAGCTGTTTTCT.